A single sample is the source of the 28 T cell receptor beta chains below, sequenced in a study of blood T cells in healthy people across ages. Combining a sample-barcoded 5' primer with a J-beta primer mix, a second PCR ran for about 7 to 12 cycles. TCRdb ran MiXCR on the 5' RACE reads and lists one entry per CDR3 protein. The sample consists of fewer than 800,000 distinct CDR3 sequences, roughly 49% of them appearing once. The sequencing input was blood. Receptors originate from an older woman in good health.

This clonotype occurred many times. CDR3 nucleotide sequence: TGTGCCAGCAGTCCCGACAGGGGCGGGCATCAGCCCCAGCATTTT. Translation gives CASSPDRGGHQPQHF. The chain recombines TRBV12-3 or TRBV12-4 with TRBJ1-5; 8 bases fit TRBD1. This CDR3 has 15 residues. V shed 5 bases, J shed 5 bases, and the junction held 8 bases outside the gene matches.

This sequence joins TRBV2 and TRBJ2-4; D gene unclear. Near its end, the DNA agrees better with TRBJ2-7, so the J call may be wrong. There are 16 residues in the CDR3. Germline V gives CDR1 SNHLY, CDR2 FYNNEI. CDR3 bases: TGTGCCAGCAGTGAAGGGGCTTTAGGGCTTGTCTACGAGCAGTACTTC. It encodes CASSEGALGLVYEQYF.

V is TRBV29-1 and J is TRBJ1-4, with D unresolved. CDR1 and CDR2 from the germline V gene are SQVTM and ANQGSEA. Trimming took 6 bases from V and 0 from J, leaving 11 bases between them. The CDR3 has 14 amino acids. CDR3 sequence: CSVVAGATNEKLFF. CDR3 DNA: TGCAGCGTCGTAGCGGGTGCAACTAATGAAAAACTGTTTTTT.

The CDR3 DNA reads as TGCAGCGTTGAAGACCGACAGGGGACCTACGAGCAGTACTTC. Protein product: CSVEDRQGTYEQYF. The V and J genes are TRBV29-1 and TRBJ2-7; 8 bases match TRBD1. Germline V gives CDR1 SQVTM, CDR2 ANQGSEA. J lost 2 bases, V lost 0 bases, and 3 bases had no gene match. This CDR3 has 14 residues.

The J gene is TRBJ2-7, the V gene TRBV28; D is possibly TRBD2 (5 bases). Trimming took 3 bases from V and 3 from J, leaving 18 bases between them. CDR3 size: 16 residues. Germline CDR1 and CDR2: MDHEN and SYDVKM. For the CDR3, the DNA is TGTGCCAGCAGTTTCTCCCGGTCCGTCGGGGACTACGAGCAGTACTTC. Its translation: CASSFSRSVGDYEQYF.

Note on this clonotype: Sequence at one end of the junction differs from germline and may be a read error. The chain has TRBV4-3 and TRBJ1-2; weak D call: TRBD1 (5 bases). Per the germline V gene, CDR1 is LGHNA and CDR2 is YSLEER. The CDR3 is 14 amino acids. CDR3 region: CTSSQTVDSRGYTF. The DNA for the CDR3 is TGCACCAGCAGCCAAACAGTCGACAGTCGCGGCTACACCTTC.

The chain employs TRBV12-3 or TRBV12-4 and TRBJ1-1, with a possible D match to TRBD1 (5 bases). The V end was cut by 2 bases, the J end by 4 bases, with 11 bases between. The CDR3 loop spans 14 amino acids. The CDR3 DNA follows: TGTGCCAGCAGTTTATGGGGGGAGGGCACTGAAGCTTTCTTT. It encodes CASSLWGEGTEAFF.

The chain links TRBV28 to TRBJ2-3; the D gene is possibly TRBD1 (6 bases). The germline CDR1 and CDR2 sequences are MDHEN and SYDVKM. V gave up 3 bases and J gave up 0 bases, with 10 bases separating them. The CDR3 runs to 15 residues. CDR3 nucleotide sequence: TGTGCCAGCAGTTTGCTGGGGGCGAGCACAGATACGCAGTATTTT. Encoded protein: CASSLLGASTDTQYF.

The V and J genes are TRBV4-2 and TRBJ2-5; 8 nucleotides align to TRBD2. The junction had 11 bases not matched to a gene; V was cut back by 4 bases and J by 4 bases. Germline-derived CDR1 and CDR2 are LGHNA and YNFKEQ. This CDR3 has 16 residues. CDR3 sequence reads: CASSLQQREGPETQYF. In DNA form, the CDR3 reads TGTGCCAGCAGCCTCCAACAACGGGAGGGCCCAGAGACCCAGTACTTC.

The genes are TRBV20-1 and TRBJ2-1; a possible D gene is TRBD2 (7 bases). Looked up from germline, CDR1 is DFQATT and CDR2 is SNEGSKA (reference sequence). V shed 6 bases and J shed 6 bases, with 21 bases lying between them. The CDR3 length is 15 residues. In DNA form, the CDR3 reads TGCAGTGCCCAGAGGTGGGGGGGCGCTACCAATGAGCAGTTCTTC. As protein: CSAQRWGGATNEQFF.

This clonotype is a singleton in its sample. A much more abundant neighbour one base away suggests this may be a read error. The rearrangement joins TRBV7-2 to TRBJ2-1; TRBD2 matches at 7 bases. The CDR3 runs to 15 residues. Germline V lookup: CDR1 SGHTA, CDR2 FQGNSA. V shed 3 bases and J 3 bases; nucleotides not matched to a gene: 5. The CDR3, as DNA: TGTGCCAGCAGCTTTACGACTAGCATCTACAATGAGCAGTTCTTC. Translating it yields CASSFTTSIYNEQFF.

A few counts support this clonotype. J is TRBJ2-7 and V is TRBV7-8; 15 bases are shared with TRBD2. There are 16 residues in the CDR3. J gave up 4 bases and V 3 bases, and 4 bases lay outside the gene matches. The germline V gene encodes CDR1 SGHVS and CDR2 FQNEAQ. CDR3 protein: CASSFGTSGRLYEQYF. In nucleotides, the CDR3 is TGTGCCAGCAGCTTCGGGACTAGCGGGAGGTTGTACGAGCAGTACTTC. Full variable domain (missing parts from reference TRBV7-8 and TRBJ2-7): GAGVSQSPRYKVAKRGQDVALRCDPISGHVSLFWYQQALGQGPEFLTYFQNEAQLDKSGLPSDRFFAERPEGSVSTLKIQRTQQEDSAVYLCASSFGTSGRLYEQYFGPGTRLTVT.

J is TRBJ2-7 and V is TRBV6-2 or TRBV6-3, with D possibly being TRBD2 (6 bases). Germline-derived CDR1 and CDR2 are MNHEY and SVGEGT. The V and J ends lost 6 bases and 3 bases respectively, with 18 bases between them. The CDR3 is 15 amino acids. The CDR3 is CASSPGGATIYEQYF. For the CDR3, the DNA is TGTGCCAGCAGCCCCGGGGGAGCCACCATCTACGAGCAGTACTTC.

This clonotype was recorded a few times. The genes are TRBV6-6 and TRBJ1-5; 10 bases match TRBD1. This CDR3 comprises 15 residues. Germline CDR1 and CDR2: MNHNY and SVGAGI (reference sequence). The V segment lost 2 bases and the J segment 7 bases; nucleotides outside the gene matches: 5. In DNA form, the CDR3 reads TGTGCCAGCAGTTACGGGGACAGGGGTAGGCAGCCCCAGCATTTT. Its protein is CASSYGDRGRQPQHF.

A few counts support this clonotype. The rearrangement joins TRBV5-1 to TRBJ2-5; a possible D gene is TRBD2 (6 bases). The J call may not be correct, given that the DNA end is closer to TRBJ2-7. The CDR3 consists of 14 residues. Germline values: CDR1 SGHRS, CDR2 YFSETQ. The CDR3 region has the DNA TGCGCCAGCAGCGGAAATTCTGGGACTGGCGAGCAGTACTTC. Translating it yields CASSGNSGTGEQYF.

V and J are TRBV20-1 and TRBJ2-4, with 10 bases aligning to TRBD2. Per germline, CDR1 DFQATT and CDR2 SNEGSKA (reference sequence). The CDR3 is 15 amino acids. V shed 0 bases, J shed 5 bases, and the junction held 4 bases outside the gene matches. DNA of the CDR3: TGCAGTGCTAGAGACCGCCTAGCGGGGGAAAACATTCAGTACTTC. Its protein product is CSARDRLAGENIQYF.

This clonotype was counted a few times. This chain connects TRBV20-1 to TRBJ2-3; no reliable D call. The length of the CDR3 is 15 residues. CDR1 is DFQATT, CDR2 SNEGSKA, per germline (reference sequence). The V end was cut by 2 bases, the J end by 2 bases, with 14 bases between. The CDR3, as DNA: TGCAGTGCTAGAAGCGCTTTCCTAGTCACAGATACGCAGTATTTT. Translated: CSARSAFLVTDTQYF.

This chain's CDR3 is CASSVYVAGVGNEQFF. The CDR3 DNA reads as TGTGCCAGCAGCGTATACGTAGCGGGTGTAGGCAATGAGCAGTTCTTC. The chain employs TRBV9 and TRBJ2-1, with 7 bases identical to TRBD2. This CDR3 has 16 residues. Germline loops: CDR1 SGDLS, CDR2 YYNGEE. V was clipped by 1 base and J by 6 bases; unmatched bases: 10.

The chain has TRBV7-9 and TRBJ2-7; D not resolved. The CDR3 has 12 residues. Deletions cut 2 bases from V and 7 bases from J, with 9 bases between. CDR1 is SEHNR, CDR2 FQNEAQ, per germline (reference sequence). The CDR3 DNA is TGTGCCAGCAGCTTACGGAACAATGAGCAGTACTTC. This codes for CASSLRNNEQYF.

This chain uses TRBV12-3 or TRBV12-4 with TRBJ1-5; D call uncertain. The V end lost 4 bases, the J end lost 1 base, and 14 bases lay between the germline ends. This CDR3 spans 16 amino acids. CDR3 residues: CASSSPLGRSNQPQHF. CDR3 sequence (DNA): TGTGCCAGCAGTTCCCCTCTCGGCCGGAGCAATCAGCCCCAGCATTTT.

This clonotype has only one observation. The chain employs TRBV12-3 or TRBV12-4 and TRBJ2-5; D tentatively fits TRBD1 or TRBD2 (5 bases each). Deletions cut 3 bases from V and 11 bases from J, with 34 bases between. The CDR3 has 19 residues. Written as DNA, the CDR3 is TGTGCCAGCAGTTTCTCGCTACCGCTTTGGCCCGGGGCCTACAATGAGCAGTACTTC. This gives the protein CASSFSLPLWPGAYNEQYF.

This clonotype was counted between two and nine times. The rearrangement links TRBV20-1 to TRBJ2-5; TRBD2 agrees at 10 bases. Germline V gene sequence: CDR1 DFQATT, CDR2 SNEGSKA (reference sequence). The CDR3 consists of 14 residues. V shed 5 bases and J 2 bases; nucleotides not matched to a gene: 5. This chain's CDR3 is CSAQPTSGQETQYF. The CDR3 nucleotides are TGCAGTGCTCAACCGACTAGCGGGCAAGAGACCCAGTACTTC.

V usage is TRBV20-1 and J usage is TRBJ1-6; D is perhaps TRBD1 (6 bases). In germline, CDR1 is DFQATT, CDR2 SNEGSKA (reference sequence). The CDR3 has 18 amino acids. V was trimmed by 6 bases and J by 1 base, leaving 22 bases between them. CDR3 protein: CSANAPGDVASYNSPLHF. Written as DNA, the CDR3 is TGCAGTGCCAATGCCCCAGGGGACGTTGCTTCCTATAATTCACCCCTCCACTTT.

This chain's CDR3 is CSAPTGRNTEAFF. In DNA, the CDR3 is TGCAGTGCTCCGACAGGGCGTAACACTGAAGCTTTCTTT. The V call is TRBV20-1, the J call TRBJ1-1; 7 bases map to TRBD1. The CDR3 covers 13 residues. The V gene end was trimmed by 5 bases and the J gene end by 2 bases; junction bases not matched to a gene: 5. Germline V gene lookup returns CDR1 DFQATT and CDR2 SNEGSKA (reference sequence).

This clonotype was counted ten times or more. V is TRBV9 and J is TRBJ2-3; D gene unclear. Germline CDR1 reads SGDLS; CDR2 reads YYNGEE. The CDR3 covers 14 residues. V lost 4 bases and J lost 4, with 13 bases in between. The CDR3 loop reads CASSPLGQADTQYF. DNA for the CDR3: TGTGCCAGCAGCCCTTTAGGGCAGGCAGATACGCAGTATTTT. The whole variable domain, filled in from reference TRBV9 and TRBJ2-3, reads DSGVTQTPKHLITATGQRVTLRCSPRSGDLSVYWYQQSLDQGLQFLIQYYNGEERAKGNILERFSAQQFPDLHSELNLSSLELGDSALYFCASSPLGQADTQYFGPGTRLTVL.

V usage is TRBV20-1 and J usage is TRBJ2-7, with a tentative D call TRBD2 (6 bases). The CDR3 is 14 residues long. The V and J ends lost 6 bases and 1 base respectively, with 16 bases between them. CDR1 and CDR2 (germline): DFQATT, SNEGSKA (reference sequence). This CDR3 reads CSATEGSGSYEQYF. In DNA form, the CDR3 reads TGCAGTGCGACGGAGGGTAGCGGATCCTACGAGCAGTACTTC.

This clonotype was recorded only once. The V gene is TRBV27, the J gene TRBJ2-4; 7 bases are shared with TRBD2. The DNA end is more similar to TRBJ2-7, so the J call may be wrong. The CDR3 runs to 14 residues. Germline-derived CDR1 and CDR2 are MNHEY and SMNVEV (reference sequence). The DNA of the CDR3 is TGTGCCAGCAGTTTCGGCGGGAGCCGGGGCGAGCAGTACTTC. This sequence encodes CASSFGGSRGEQYF.

The V call is TRBV7-9, the J call TRBJ2-5; 12 bases map to TRBD2. V was clipped by 7 bases and J by 4 bases; unmatched bases: 10. CDR1 and CDR2 from the germline V gene are SEHNR and FQNEAQ (reference sequence). The CDR3 is 16 amino acids. Here the CDR3 DNA reads TGTGCCAGCACCTCACCCTCGACTAGCGGGAGAGAGACCCAGTACTTC. It is translated as CASTSPSTSGRETQYF. Supplemented by reference TRBV7-9 and TRBJ2-5, the full variable domain reads DTGVSQNPRHKITKRGQNVTFRCDPISEHNRLYWYRQTLGQGPEFLTYFQNEAQLEKSRLLSDRFSAERPKGSFSTLEIQRTEQGDSAMYLCASTSPSTSGRETQYFGPGTRLLVL.